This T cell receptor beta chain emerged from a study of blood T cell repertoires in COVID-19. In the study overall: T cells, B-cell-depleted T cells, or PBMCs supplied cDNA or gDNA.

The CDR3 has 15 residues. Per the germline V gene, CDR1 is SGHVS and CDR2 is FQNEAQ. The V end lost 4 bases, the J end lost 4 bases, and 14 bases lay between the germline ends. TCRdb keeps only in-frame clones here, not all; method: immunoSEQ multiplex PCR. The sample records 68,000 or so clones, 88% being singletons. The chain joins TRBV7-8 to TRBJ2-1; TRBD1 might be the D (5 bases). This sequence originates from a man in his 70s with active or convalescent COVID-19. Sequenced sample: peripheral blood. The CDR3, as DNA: TGTGCCAGCAGCTCCTACACACAGGAATACAATGAGCAGTTCTTC. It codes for CASSSYTQEYNEQFF.